Detailed here is one T cell receptor beta chain. The antigen is not known. The data are from a study of metastatic and nonmetastatic thyroid tumors. Whole-study context: Repertoire data that came from the blood and tumor or nodule tissue of malignant and benign thyroid patients were compared. Study conclusions and caveats: For both blood and tumor, malignant thyroid tumors reportedly showed significantly higher TCR beta diversity than benign nodules did.

This CDR3 has 13 residues. Between the trimmed V and J ends, which lost 8 bases and 0 bases, there was a span of 11 bases. Germline CDR1 DFQATT, CDR2 SNEGSKA (reference sequence). Thyroid surgery was preceded by no treatment in any patient. Authors' processing steps: In papillary thyroid cancer, a distant-metastasis classifier was built using CDR3 differences across clinicopathological groups. TCRdb re-analyzed the PCR reads using MiXCR. The V and J calls were determined by TCRdb, not by the authors. The sample carries 3,900 or so clones, around a third recorded once. Sample: adjacent normal tissue. The origin of this receptor is a male donor with papillary thyroid cancer or a benign thyroid nodule (not recorded which). Some clones in this sample may be carry-over from other donors' samples. The V call is TRBV20-1, the J call TRBJ2-1, with no clear D. CDR3 nucleotide sequence: TGCAGTCCGAGAAGACCCTCCTACAATGAGCAGTTCTTC. Protein product: CSPRRPSYNEQFF.